The 20 T cell receptor beta chains given below trace back to one sample, sequenced in a study of cytomegalovirus exposure and HLA in healthy donors. Vbeta (60) and Jbeta (13) primers were used in the PCR. The protocol was immunoSEQ multiplex PCR, while the TCRdb copy is restricted to in-frame clones and leaves out a portion. Of 60,000 to 85,000 clones in the sample, about 75% were seen once. Sequencing used PBMCs. Receptors were obtained from a man aged 55 to 69 in good health and CMV-seropositive.

This rearrangement joins TRBV6-5 to TRBJ2-1, with a weak D call TRBD1 (6 bases). Germline V gene lookup returns CDR1 MNHEY and CDR2 SVGAGI. This CDR3 is 14 amino acids long. V was trimmed by 0 bases and J by 5 bases, leaving 8 bases between them. The CDR3 DNA reads as TGTGCCAGCAGTTACTCGGACAGAGACAATGAGCAGTTCTTC. It is translated as CASSYSDRDNEQFF.

The rearrangement uses TRBV14 and TRBJ1-1; 7 bases agree with TRBD1. Germline-derived CDR1 and CDR2 are SGHDN and FVKESK. The V gene end was trimmed by 4 bases and the J gene end by 5 bases; junction bases not matched to a gene: 13. This CDR3 has 16 amino acids. The CDR3 nucleotides are TGTGCCAGCAGCCGGATACCTCCGAGCAGGGGGACTGAAGCTTTCTTT. It is translated as CASSRIPPSRGTEAFF.

The chain couples TRBV5-6 to TRBJ1-5; 9 positions agree with TRBD1. The CDR3 extends over 16 amino acids. Germline values: CDR1 SGHDT, CDR2 YYEEEE. J was trimmed by 6 bases and V by 4 bases; bases with no gene match: 11. The CDR3 DNA reads TGTGCCAGCAGCATTTGGGACAGGGCGAGGGCTCAGCCCCAGCATTTT. Its translation is CASSIWDRARAQPQHF.

The table lists this clone with a few counts. The chain joins TRBV11-2 to TRBJ2-1; D gene ambiguous. The V gene lost 5 bases and the J gene lost 9 bases, with 14 bases spanning the gap. Germline CDR1 reads SGHAT; CDR2 reads FQNNGV. The CDR3 has 13 amino acids. CDR3 residues: CASSPYSVAEQFF. The CDR3 DNA sequence: TGTGCCAGCAGCCCGTACAGTGTGGCTGAGCAGTTCTTC.

V usage is TRBV30 and J usage is TRBJ2-3, with 9 nucleotides matching TRBD1. With V trimmed by 1 base and J by 7 bases, 6 bases remained unmatched. From germline, CDR1 is GTSNPN and CDR2 SVGIG (reference sequence). This CDR3 spans 14 amino acids. The CDR3 coding sequence is TGTGCCTGGAGTGAGGGACAGGGTGGCCATACGCAGTATTTT. As protein: CAWSEGQGGHTQYF.

The genes are TRBV20-1 and TRBJ1-1; D is possibly TRBD1 (5 bases). The germline gives CDR1 DFQATT, CDR2 SNEGSKA (reference sequence). The CDR3 length is 11 residues. As DNA, the CDR3 is TGCAGCAAAAGGCCGGGGGGACGGGCTTTCTTT. Protein product: CSKRPGGRAFF.

The CDR3 is CASSHGQPGGEKLFF. CDR3 nucleotide sequence: TGTGCCAGCAGCCACGGCCAGCCCGGAGGGGAAAAACTGTTTTTT. The chain links TRBV6-5 to TRBJ1-4; no definite D call. The CDR3 sequence is 15 residues long. Germline V gives CDR1 MNHEY, CDR2 SVGAGI. With 6 bases removed from V and 8 bases from J, the gap between germline ends came to 19 bases.

V is TRBV5-6 and J is TRBJ1-1; D might be TRBD1 (5 bases). Trimming cost V 4 bases and J 6 bases, with 13 bases left between them. CDR3 size: 13 residues. CDR1 and CDR2 from the germline V gene are SGHDT and YYEEEE. The CDR3, as DNA: TGTGCCAGCAGCCGAGACAGTTTGCCTGAAGCTTTCTTT. Translation gives CASSRDSLPEAFF.

The sample holds a few counts of this clone. V and J are TRBV28 and TRBJ2-5; no firm D call. V lost 10 bases and J 2 bases, leaving 5 bases between the germline ends. In germline, CDR1 is MDHEN, CDR2 SYDVKM. This CDR3 comprises 10 residues. DNA of the CDR3: TGTGCCACCCAGCAAGAGACCCAGTACTTC. Encoded protein: CATQQETQYF.

This rearrangement joins TRBV2 to TRBJ1-2; 9 bases align to TRBD1. J lost 7 bases, V lost 7 bases, and 13 bases had no gene match. This CDR3 is built from 15 residues. Germline values: CDR1 SNHLY, CDR2 FYNNEI. This CDR3 is CASTKGQGVVGGYTF. The CDR3 DNA reads TGTGCCAGCACCAAGGGACAGGGAGTGGTGGGTGGCTACACCTTC.

This clone was recorded only once. This CDR3 reads CASSPVGLAVPTGELFF. CDR3 sequence (DNA): TGTGCCAGCAGCCCTGTAGGACTAGCAGTACCGACCGGGGAGCTGTTTTTT. The chain combines TRBV5-4 with TRBJ2-2, with 8 nucleotides matching TRBD2. The V gene end was trimmed by 4 bases and the J gene end by 5 bases; junction bases not matched to a gene: 13. Germline V gene sequence: CDR1 SGHNT, CDR2 YYREEE (reference sequence). CDR3 length: 17 residues.

The chain recombines TRBV6-6 with TRBJ2-5; D is perhaps TRBD2 (6 bases). The end of the DNA aligns better with TRBJ2-7, so the J call may be wrong. CDR1 and CDR2 (germline): MNHNY, SVGAGI (reference sequence). The CDR3 is 16 residues long. The CDR3 reads CASSYSGGGNSYEQYF. The CDR3 DNA is TGTGCCAGCAGTTACTCAGGTGGAGGGAATTCCTACGAGCAGTACTTC.

The chain combines TRBV6-5 with TRBJ1-5; D gene unclear. V was trimmed by 5 bases and J by 0 bases, leaving 5 bases between them. This CDR3 is 13 amino acids long. Germline loops: CDR1 MNHEY, CDR2 SVGAGI. CDR3 nucleotide sequence: TGTGCCAGCAGTCCCAGTAGCAATCAGCCCCAGCATTTT. It translates to CASSPSSNQPQHF.

This CDR3 is CASSPLAGGPYEQYF. CDR3 in DNA: TGTGCCAGCAGTCCACTAGCGGGAGGGCCATACGAGCAGTACTTC. The rearrangement links TRBV27 to TRBJ2-7; 13 bases map to TRBD2. The CDR3 contains 15 residues. Germline-derived CDR1 and CDR2 are MNHEY and SMNVEV (reference sequence). The trim removed 5 bases at V and 4 bases at J, leaving 5 bases unmatched.

This clone was seen more than once but under ten times. The chain recombines TRBV7-2 with TRBJ2-7; TRBD2 matches at 9 bases. Per the germline V gene, CDR1 is SGHTA and CDR2 is FQGNSA. The V and J ends lost 4 bases and 7 bases, in that order; junction bases with no gene match: 11. CDR3 length equals 15 residues. CDR3 DNA sequence: TGTGCCAGCAGCTCCATCTCTGCGGGAGGGCCTGAGCAGTACTTC. Translated: CASSSISAGGPEQYF. The complete variable domain, with remaining parts taken from reference TRBV7-2 and TRBJ2-7, reads GAGVSQSPSNKVTEKGKDVELRCDPISGHTALYWYRQSLGQGLEFLIYFQGNSAPDKSGLPSDRFSAERTGGSVSTLTIQRTQQEDSAVYLCASSSISAGGPEQYFGPGTRLTVT.

The J gene is TRBJ2-1, the V gene TRBV11-2, with unresolved D. Between the trimmed V and J ends, which lost 5 bases and 4 bases, there was a span of 9 bases. The CDR3 is 13 residues long. CDR1 is SGHAT, CDR2 FQNNGV, per germline. CDR3 amino acids: CASSPRDYNEQFF. The CDR3, as DNA: TGTGCCAGCAGCCCACGCGATTACAATGAGCAGTTCTTC.

The chain couples TRBV30 to TRBJ1-4; no firm D call. V lost 4 bases and J 5 bases, leaving 17 bases between the germline ends. From germline, CDR1 is GTSNPN and CDR2 SVGIG (reference sequence). This CDR3 spans 15 amino acids. The CDR3 DNA reads TGTGCCTGGACCCACGGGGAGGGTCCAAATGAAAAACTGTTTTTT. Its translation: CAWTHGEGPNEKLFF.

CDR3 in amino acids: CASRRDRGNEKLFF. CDR3 nucleotide sequence: TGCGCCAGCAGGCGGGACAGGGGGAATGAAAAACTGTTTTTT. This chain links TRBV4-1 with TRBJ1-4; 11 bases are a match to TRBD1. Germline lookup yields CDR1 MGHRA and CDR2 YSYEKL. The CDR3 covers 14 residues. With V trimmed by 6 bases and J by 5 bases, 2 bases remained unmatched.

This sequence joins TRBV28 and TRBJ2-2, with D tentatively TRBD2 (6 bases). In germline, CDR1 is MDHEN, CDR2 SYDVKM. The CDR3 extends over 15 amino acids. V was trimmed by 8 bases and J by 4 bases, leaving 17 bases between them. The DNA for the CDR3 is TGTGCCAGCGGATCTCTGACTAGACCCACCGGGGAGCTGTTTTTT. It codes for CASGSLTRPTGELFF.

For this clone: Mismatch with germline at one junction end may stem from a read error. The chain combines TRBV7-9 with TRBJ2-7; D might be TRBD1 (6 bases). The CDR3 contains 15 residues. Germline V gene lookup returns CDR1 SEHNR and CDR2 FQNEAQ (reference sequence). The CDR3: CSSSFGQPSYYEQYF. The CDR3 DNA sequence: TGTTCCAGCAGCTTCGGACAGCCCTCATACTACGAGCAGTACTTC. Filled out from reference TRBV7-9 and TRBJ2-7, the complete variable domain reads DTGVSQNPRHKITKRGQNVTFRCDPISEHNRLYWYRQTLGQGPEFLTYFQNEAQLEKSRLLSDRFSAERPKGSFSTLEIQRTEQGDSAMYLCSSSFGQPSYYEQYFGPGTRLTVT.